The 32 T cell receptor beta chains below were found in one sample sequenced in a study of blood T cells in healthy people across ages. Next came a second PCR, run for about 7 to 12 cycles, which used a sample-barcoded 5' primer along with a J-beta primer mix. TCRdb reprocessed the 5' RACE reads via MiXCR and lists one record per CDR3 protein. The table lists around 900,000 distinct CDR3 sequences, more than 25% of them singletons. The sequencing input was blood. The receptors shown here come from a woman over 75 in good health.

There are many counts of this clonotype. The V and J genes are TRBV28 and TRBJ2-1; 9 bases align to TRBD2. The CDR3 consists of 14 residues. Trimming cost V 0 bases and J 7 bases; bases outside gene matches: 1. Germline loops: CDR1 MDHEN, CDR2 SYDVKM. The CDR3 region has the DNA TGTGCCAGCAGTTTATGGACTAGCGGTAATGAGCAGTTCTTC. Amino acid sequence: CASSLWTSGNEQFF.

This clonotype came up a few times. The chain combines TRBV7-8 with TRBJ1-2; 8 nucleotides match TRBD1. There are 13 residues in the CDR3. V dropped 5 bases and J dropped 7; count of bases not matched to a gene: 6. CDR1 SGHVS and CDR2 FQNEAQ come from the germline V gene. The CDR3 loop is CASSADRAVGYTF. DNA for the CDR3: TGTGCCAGCAGCGCGGACAGGGCCGTTGGCTACACCTTC.

V is TRBV20-1 and J is TRBJ2-5; TRBD2 matches at 7 bases. CDR1 is DFQATT, CDR2 SNEGSKA, per germline (reference sequence). V shed 6 bases, J shed 0 bases, and the junction held 13 bases outside the gene matches. The CDR3 has 16 residues. The CDR3 is CSAPPGSGVYQETQYF. The CDR3 DNA reads TGCAGTGCCCCCCCCGGCAGCGGGGTGTACCAAGAGACCCAGTACTTC.

A few counts support this clonotype. Just one base apart from a much larger clone, this may be a read error. The chain links TRBV27 to TRBJ2-5, with a tentative D call TRBD1 (5 bases). Per germline, CDR1 MNHEY and CDR2 SMNVEV (reference sequence). The CDR3 loop spans 11 amino acids. CDR3 protein: CTWTSQEAQYF. The CDR3 DNA is TGTACCTGGACATCTCAAGAGGCCCAGTACTTC.

This chain connects TRBV29-1 to TRBJ2-6; TRBD2 might be the D (7 bases). Germline V gene sequence: CDR1 SQVTM, CDR2 ANQGSEA. V lost 7 bases and J lost 13, with 14 bases in between. The length of the CDR3 is 11 residues. The CDR3 reads CSAGEGRVLTF. Written as DNA, the CDR3 is TGCAGCGCAGGGGAGGGTCGGGTCCTGACTTTC.

This chain connects TRBV20-1 to TRBJ2-5; no firm D call. Trimming stripped 3 bases from V and 5 bases from J, with 13 bases between. CDR3 length: 13 amino acids. Germline loops: CDR1 DFQATT, CDR2 SNEGSKA (reference sequence). CDR3 amino acids: CSASPGVIETQYF. CDR3 coding DNA: TGCAGTGCTAGTCCAGGTGTCATTGAGACCCAGTACTTC.

This clonotype was seen ten or more times. The rearrangement uses TRBV5-5 and TRBJ2-1, with 9 positions matching TRBD2. The ends lost 5 bases at V and 3 bases at J; junction bases unmatched: 12. There are 17 residues in the CDR3. Germline V gives CDR1 SGHKS, CDR2 YYEKEE (reference sequence). In DNA form, the CDR3 reads TGTGCCAGCAGGGATAAATTGTCTAGCGGGGTCTACAATGAGCAGTTCTTC. Residues: CASRDKLSSGVYNEQFF.

This clonotype was detected a few times. The CDR3: CASRQNAVTDTQYF. Here the CDR3 DNA reads TGCGCCAGCAGACAGAACGCCGTCACAGATACGCAGTATTTT. The chain combines TRBV10-2 with TRBJ2-3, with D unclear. This CDR3 has 14 residues. Per germline, CDR1 WSHSY and CDR2 SAAADI. Trimming removed 6 bases from V and 2 bases from J, with 12 bases in between.

Notes on this clonotype: One end of the junction varies from germline; a read error may be responsible. This rearrangement joins TRBV7-9 to TRBJ1-2; tentatively, D is TRBD1 (5 bases). CDR1 SEHNR and CDR2 FQNEAQ come from the germline V gene (reference sequence). This CDR3 region has 12 residues. The CDR3 loop is CTSSLTDYGYTF. The CDR3 region has the DNA TGTACCAGCAGCTTGACAGACTATGGCTACACCTTC.

This clonotype has a handful of counts. The chain uses TRBV10-2 and TRBJ2-7; 9 bases fit TRBD1. The length of the CDR3 is 12 residues. V was clipped by 7 bases and J by 4 bases; unmatched bases: 2. The germline gives CDR1 WSHSY, CDR2 SAAADI. CDR3 residues: CASMDRGYEQYF. The CDR3 DNA sequence: TGCGCCAGCATGGACAGGGGATACGAGCAGTACTTC.

This clonotype was observed at least ten times. This chain connects TRBV5-1 to TRBJ2-1; 10 bases are shared with TRBD1. There are 17 residues in the CDR3. Germline values: CDR1 SGHRS, CDR2 YFSETQ. Trimming cost V 3 bases and J 3 bases; bases outside gene matches: 9. Here the CDR3 DNA reads TGCGCCAGCAGCTCCTCGGACAGGGGGGATCTCTACAATGAGCAGTTCTTC. This translates into CASSSSDRGDLYNEQFF. Filled out from reference TRBV5-1 and TRBJ2-1, the complete variable domain reads KAGVTQTPRYLIKTRGQQVTLSCSPISGHRSVSWYQQTPGQGLQFLFEYFSETQRNKGNFPGRFSGRQFSNSRSEMNVSTLELGDSALYLCASSSSDRGDLYNEQFFGPGTRLTVL.

The chain uses TRBV27 and TRBJ1-5; D gene unclear. The CDR3 loop spans 13 amino acids. Trimming removed 3 bases from V and 6 bases from J, with 9 bases in between. CDR1 MNHEY and CDR2 SMNVEV come from the germline V gene (reference sequence). CDR3 sequence reads: CASSFVLGQPQHF. CDR3 nucleotides: TGTGCCAGCAGTTTTGTCTTGGGTCAGCCCCAGCATTTT.

The sample holds many counts of this clonotype. The chain employs TRBV6-2 or TRBV6-3 and TRBJ2-3; a possible D gene is TRBD1 (5 bases). Trimming took 0 bases from V and 3 from J, leaving 16 bases between them. CDR1 MNHEY and CDR2 SVGEGT come from the germline V gene. The CDR3 runs to 17 residues. The CDR3 loop reads CASSYSTIGAGTDTQYF. Written as DNA, the CDR3 is TGTGCCAGCAGTTACTCGACGATTGGGGCCGGAACAGATACGCAGTATTTT.

This sequence joins TRBV7-2 and TRBJ2-4; TRBD2 aligns across 12 bases. The trim removed 2 bases at V and 3 bases at J, leaving 5 bases unmatched. CDR3 length: 17 amino acids. Per the germline V gene, CDR1 is SGHTA and CDR2 is FQGNSA. Written as DNA, the CDR3 is TGTGCCAGCAGCTTATCTAGCGGGAGGGACGGCAAAAACATTCAGTACTTC. Its protein product is CASSLSSGRDGKNIQYF.

The V call is TRBV3-1, the J call TRBJ2-2; 10 nucleotides line up with TRBD1. Losses at the gene ends were 2 bases for V and 3 bases for J; bases not matched to a gene: 6. Germline CDR1 LGHDT, CDR2 YNNKEL (reference sequence). This CDR3 contains 17 residues. The CDR3 loop is CASSQRTGGVYTGELFF. The CDR3 nucleotides read TGTGCCAGCAGCCAACGGACAGGGGGAGTGTACACCGGGGAGCTGTTTTTT.

There are a few counts of this clonotype. The chain recombines TRBV4-1 with TRBJ2-2, with D unclear. In germline, CDR1 is MGHRA, CDR2 YSYEKL. The CDR3 extends over 12 amino acids. Trimming pared 1 base from V and 8 bases from J, leaving 5 bases between. The DNA of the CDR3 is TGCGCCAGCAGCCAAGTATTAGGGGAGCTGTTTTTT. It encodes CASSQVLGELFF.

This clonotype was found many times. The rearrangement uses TRBV7-9 and TRBJ1-5, with TRBD1 matching 7 bases. The germline gives CDR1 SEHNR, CDR2 FQNEAQ (reference sequence). V shed 5 bases, J shed 10 bases, and the junction held 14 bases outside the gene matches. The CDR3 covers 15 residues. The CDR3 DNA reads TGTGCCAGCAGCCCCGGACAGGACGGATTTAAACCCCAGCATTTT. Protein: CASSPGQDGFKPQHF.

Ten or more counts support this clonotype. The chain couples TRBV7-2 to TRBJ2-3; TRBD2 matches at 8 bases. Losses at the gene ends were 5 bases for V and 0 bases for J; bases not matched to a gene: 7. The germline gives CDR1 SGHTA, CDR2 FQGNSA. This CDR3 is built from 16 residues. The CDR3, as DNA: TGTGCCAGCAGCACAATAGCGGGGATTAGCACAGATACGCAGTATTTT. Its translation is CASSTIAGISTDTQYF.

This clonotype was seen a few times. The chain uses TRBV6-2 or TRBV6-3 and TRBJ1-4, with D perhaps TRBD1 (5 bases). This CDR3 spans 14 amino acids. Trimming removed 7 bases from V and 8 bases from J, with 17 bases in between. Germline CDR1 and CDR2: MNHEY and SVGEGT. The CDR3 here is CASTTGLPGEKLFF. The CDR3 DNA sequence: TGTGCCAGCACCACCGGTCTCCCAGGGGAAAAACTGTTTTTT.

V usage is TRBV5-4 and J usage is TRBJ2-7; D gene ambiguous. The CDR3 runs 14 residues. Germline CDR1 reads SGHNT; CDR2 reads YYREEE (reference sequence). The V end lost 0 bases, the J end lost 3 bases, and 10 bases lay between the germline ends. The CDR3 coding sequence is TGTGCCAGCAGCTTGGGTATGATGAGCTACGAGCAGTACTTC. The encoded protein is CASSLGMMSYEQYF.

The chain couples TRBV18 to TRBJ1-1, with D tentatively TRBD1 (5 bases). CDR3 length: 15 amino acids. Germline V CDR1 and CDR2: KGHSH, LQKENI. Trimming pared 4 bases from V and 3 bases from J, leaving 15 bases between. The CDR3 spells CASSRRQTQDTEAFF. CDR3 bases: TGTGCCAGCTCACGACGACAGACCCAGGACACTGAAGCTTTCTTT.

This clonotype showed up many times. The chain joins TRBV7-2 to TRBJ2-1, with D uncertain. The CDR3 length is 14 residues. CDR1 is SGHTA, CDR2 FQGNSA, per germline. The ends were cut back, 5 bases at V and 5 bases at J, with 13 bases in the middle. In DNA form, the CDR3 reads TGTGCCAGCAGCCCCTATCGCCCCGACAATGAGCAGTTCTTC. It specifies CASSPYRPDNEQFF.

This clonotype appeared a few times. The gene calls are TRBV6-5 and TRBJ2-1; no definite D call. Trimming removed 0 bases from V and 2 bases from J, with 11 bases in between. The CDR3 is 16 residues long. The germline gives CDR1 MNHEY, CDR2 SVGAGI. This CDR3 is CASSYSFPFAYNEQFF. The CDR3, as DNA: TGTGCCAGCAGTTACTCGTTTCCTTTTGCCTACAATGAGCAGTTCTTC.

In the case of this clonotype: It may be a read error: a sequence one base away is much more abundant. J is TRBJ1-4 and V is TRBV6-1; D perhaps matches TRBD1 (6 bases). V was trimmed by 6 bases and J by 5 bases, leaving 28 bases between them. The CDR3 has 19 amino acids. Germline V CDR1 and CDR2: MNHNS, SASEGT. The CDR3 DNA reads as TGTGCCAGCAGGCCGTCGCGGGGCGCACAGGGCGGGCCGAATGAAAAACTGTTTTTT. It encodes CASRPSRGAQGGPNEKLFF.

This clonotype was found many times. The V and J genes are TRBV24-1 and TRBJ2-3; TRBD2 might be the D (5 bases). Germline CDR1 KGHDR, CDR2 SFDVKD. The CDR3 has 19 amino acids. V lost 5 bases and J lost 2, with 25 bases in between. CDR3 DNA sequence: TGTGCCACCAGTGGTGGTCGAGCGGCCCAGGCCGAATTCACAGATACGCAGTATTTT. Amino acids: CATSGGRAAQAEFTDTQYF.

This CDR3 reads CASSYLAGPTEAFF. In DNA, the CDR3 is TGCGCCAGCAGCTACCTTGCAGGGCCAACTGAAGCTTTCTTT. This sequence joins TRBV5-1 and TRBJ1-1, with TRBD1 as a possible D gene (5 bases). Germline V gives CDR1 SGHRS, CDR2 YFSETQ. The CDR3 is 14 residues long. Trimming stripped 3 bases from V and 5 bases from J, with 14 bases between. The variable domain in full, with the rest retrieved from reference TRBV5-1 and TRBJ1-1, is KAGVTQTPRYLIKTRGQQVTLSCSPISGHRSVSWYQQTPGQGLQFLFEYFSETQRNKGNFPGRFSGRQFSNSRSEMNVSTLELGDSALYLCASSYLAGPTEAFFGQGTRLTVV.

This chain uses TRBV9 with TRBJ1-2; D is unresolved. Germline loops: CDR1 SGDLS, CDR2 YYNGEE. With 0 bases removed from V and 3 bases from J, the gap between germline ends came to 21 bases. The CDR3 contains 18 residues. The CDR3 DNA reads TGTGCCAGCAGCGTAGCCCCCCTGGCCGGGGAAGGAGACTATGGCTACACCTTC. Its protein is CASSVAPLAGEGDYGYTF.

Worth noting for this clonotype: A read error is possible here, since a much larger clone lies one base away. The gene calls are TRBV5-1 and TRBJ2-7, with D tentatively TRBD2 (5 bases). This CDR3 region has 14 residues. The germline V and J ends were trimmed by 0 bases and 12 bases, with 19 bases remaining between them. From germline, CDR1 is SGHRS and CDR2 YFSETQ. CDR3 DNA sequence: TGCGCCAGCAGCTTGGAAGTCAGATGGGAGACCCGGTACTTC. Residues: CASSLEVRWETRYF.

In its sample, this clonotype was seen a few times. The chain combines TRBV7-2 with TRBJ1-1, with D possibly TRBD1 on 5 matching bases. Deletions cut 1 base from V and 7 bases from J, with 13 bases between. Germline values: CDR1 SGHTA, CDR2 FQGNSA. The CDR3 sequence is 14 residues long. Here the CDR3 reads CASSLEISTVEAFF. CDR3 bases: TGTGCCAGCAGCTTAGAAATATCGACAGTTGAAGCTTTCTTT.

In its sample, this clonotype was seen many times. The chain links TRBV11-2 to TRBJ2-1, with D maybe TRBD2 (5 bases). The V and J ends lost 0 bases and 3 bases respectively, with 9 bases between them. This CDR3 is built from 15 residues. CDR1 and CDR2 from the germline V gene are SGHAT and FQNNGV. The CDR3 sequence is CASSLDAGGYNEQFF. The CDR3 nucleotides read TGTGCCAGCAGCTTAGATGCGGGTGGCTACAATGAGCAGTTCTTC.

In its sample, this clonotype was seen many times. The chain joins TRBV12-3 or TRBV12-4 to TRBJ2-5, with TRBD2 matching 9 bases. The CDR3 runs to 15 residues. V lost 7 bases and J lost 5; bases outside the gene matches: 11. This CDR3 reads CASKGSGGLRETQYF. The CDR3 DNA is TGTGCCAGCAAGGGTAGCGGGGGCCTGCGGGAGACCCAGTACTTC.

On this clonotype itself: Germline and junction disagree at one end, which may indicate a read error. This chain links TRBV3-1 with TRBJ2-1, with 9 bases fitting TRBD2. This CDR3 has 13 amino acids. The germline V gene has CDR1 LGHDT and CDR2 YNNKEL (reference sequence). In nucleotides, the CDR3 is TGTACCAGCAGCCAAGTTACTAGCGGGGAGCAGTTCTTC. It translates to CTSSQVTSGEQFF.